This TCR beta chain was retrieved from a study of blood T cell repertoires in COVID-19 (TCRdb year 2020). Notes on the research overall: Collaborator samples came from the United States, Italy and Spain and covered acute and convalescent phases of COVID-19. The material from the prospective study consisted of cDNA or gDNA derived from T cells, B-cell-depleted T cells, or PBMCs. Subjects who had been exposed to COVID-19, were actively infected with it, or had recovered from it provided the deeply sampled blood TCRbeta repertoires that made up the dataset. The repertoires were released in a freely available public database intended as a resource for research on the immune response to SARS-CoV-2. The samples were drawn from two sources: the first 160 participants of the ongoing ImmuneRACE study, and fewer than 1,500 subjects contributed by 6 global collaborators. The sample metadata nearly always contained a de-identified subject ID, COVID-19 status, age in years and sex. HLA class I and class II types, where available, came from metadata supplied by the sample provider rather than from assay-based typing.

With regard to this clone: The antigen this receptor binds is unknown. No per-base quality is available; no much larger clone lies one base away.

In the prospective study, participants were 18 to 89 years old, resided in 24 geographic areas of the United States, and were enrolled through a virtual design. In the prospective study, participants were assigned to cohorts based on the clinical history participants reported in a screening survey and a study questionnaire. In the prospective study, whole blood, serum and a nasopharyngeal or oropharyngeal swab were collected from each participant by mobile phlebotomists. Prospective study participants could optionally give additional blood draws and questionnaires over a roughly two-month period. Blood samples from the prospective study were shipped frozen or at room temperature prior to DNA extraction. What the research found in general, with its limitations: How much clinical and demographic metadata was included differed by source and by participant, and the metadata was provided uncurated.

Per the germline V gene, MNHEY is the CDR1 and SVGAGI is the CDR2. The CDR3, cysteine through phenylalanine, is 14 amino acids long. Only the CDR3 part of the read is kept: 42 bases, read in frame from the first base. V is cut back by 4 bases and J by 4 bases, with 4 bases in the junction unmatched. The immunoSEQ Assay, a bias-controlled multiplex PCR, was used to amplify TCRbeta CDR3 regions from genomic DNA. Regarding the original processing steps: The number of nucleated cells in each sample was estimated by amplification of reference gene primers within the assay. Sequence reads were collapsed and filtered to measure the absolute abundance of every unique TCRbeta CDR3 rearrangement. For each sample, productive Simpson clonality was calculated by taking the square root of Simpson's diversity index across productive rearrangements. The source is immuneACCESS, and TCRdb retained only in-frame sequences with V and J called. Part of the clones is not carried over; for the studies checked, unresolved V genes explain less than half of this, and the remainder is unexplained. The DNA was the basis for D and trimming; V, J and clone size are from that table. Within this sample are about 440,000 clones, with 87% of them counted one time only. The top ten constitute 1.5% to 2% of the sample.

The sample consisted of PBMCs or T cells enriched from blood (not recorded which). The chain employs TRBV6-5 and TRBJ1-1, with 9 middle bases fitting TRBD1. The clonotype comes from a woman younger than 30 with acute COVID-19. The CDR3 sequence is CASSSTQGATEAFF. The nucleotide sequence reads TGTGCCAGCAGTTCCACACAGGGGGCCACTGAAGCTTTCTTT.